One sample yielded the 8 T cell receptor beta chains listed below, sequenced in a study of neurological immune-mediated disorders. Noted time point: longitudinal time-point 3. In TCRdb, the 5' RACE reads were re-called with MiXCR into one record per CDR3 protein. The sample contains roughly 48,000 distinct CDR3 sequences, about 12% of which appear only once. The specimen sequenced was PBMCs. The source of these receptors is a male donor with HTLV-1-associated myelopathy (HAM/TSP).

This clonotype turned up a few times. The chain links TRBV7-6 to TRBJ2-5, with 9 bases fitting TRBD1. Germline-derived CDR1 and CDR2 are SGHVS and FNYEAQ. The CDR3 contains 17 residues. After removal of 3 bases from V and 4 bases from J, the junction contained 12 bases not matched to a gene. Written as DNA, the CDR3 is TGTGCCAGCAGCTTGAGCCCGGGACAGGGAATTCGAGAGACCCAGTACTTC. This codes for CASSLSPGQGIRETQYF.

Points on this clonotype: A read error may be the cause here, since a much bigger clone is one base away. The J gene is TRBJ2-5, the V gene TRBV7-2; the D gene is possibly TRBD2 (5 bases). The CDR3 runs 14 residues. Germline V gives CDR1 SGHTA, CDR2 FQGNSA. CDR3 residues: CVSSPTRVGETQYF. In DNA form, the CDR3 reads TGTGTCAGCAGCCCCACGCGGGTCGGGGAGACCCAGTACTTC.

This clonotype was seen a few times. The J gene is TRBJ2-1, the V gene TRBV5-1, with D possibly called TRBD1 or TRBD2 (6 bases each). V lost 8 bases and J lost 5, with 26 bases in between. CDR1 is SGHRS, CDR2 YFSETQ, per germline. The CDR3 runs 17 residues. In DNA, the CDR3 is TGCGCCAGAGCTAATGGGGGGCAGGAGGGGCCTAACAATGAGCAGTTCTTC. This gives the protein CARANGGQEGPNNEQFF.

This clonotype showed up many times. An end of the junction does not agree with germline; a read error may underlie this. The chain has TRBV7-7 and TRBJ2-1, with 9 bases aligning to TRBD1. The CDR3 spans 14 residues. Germline lookup yields CDR1 SSHAT and CDR2 FNYEAQ (reference sequence). The CDR3 loop is CASSLQDRGHEQFF. The CDR3 region has the DNA TGTGCTAGCAGCTTACAGGACAGGGGTCATGAGCAGTTCTTC.

This clonotype was counted at least ten times. The rearrangement links TRBV7-2 to TRBJ2-1, with 8 bases identical to TRBD2. The CDR3 has 17 amino acids. Germline CDR1 is SGHTA and CDR2 is FQGNSA. V shed 2 bases and J 4 bases; nucleotides not matched to a gene: 10. The CDR3 protein is CASSLPEGGGSYNEQFF. The DNA of the CDR3 is TGTGCCAGCAGCTTACCGGAGGGCGGGGGGTCGTACAATGAGCAGTTCTTC.

This clonotype was recorded at least ten times. The chain carries TRBV7-2 and TRBJ1-5; 8 bases match TRBD1. The CDR3 has 13 residues. The V segment lost 6 bases and the J segment 4 bases; nucleotides outside the gene matches: 2. CDR1 SGHTA and CDR2 FQGNSA come from the germline V gene. CDR3 sequence reads: CASRRDRNQPQHF. The CDR3 region has the DNA TGTGCCAGCAGGCGGGACAGGAATCAGCCCCAGCATTTT.

This clonotype was counted at least ten times. This chain connects TRBV10-3 to TRBJ1-2; D ambiguous. V lost 10 bases, J lost 3 bases, and 12 bases lay in between. The CDR3 is made up of 12 amino acids. Germline V CDR1 and CDR2: ENHRY, SYGVKD. The CDR3: CATRPVYYGYTF. CDR3 coding DNA: TGTGCCACTCGACCAGTCTACTATGGCTACACCTTC.

This clonotype was observed a handful of times. A clone one base away is much larger, so this may be a read error. CDR3 amino acids: CASSRSESGNTIYF. CDR3 in DNA: TGTGCCAGCAGCAGGAGCGAGTCTGGAAACACCATATATTTT. The J gene is TRBJ1-3, the V gene TRBV7-9, with D uncertain. The CDR3 is 14 amino acids. Germline V gene sequence: CDR1 SEHNR, CDR2 FQNEAQ (reference sequence). Trimming removed 5 bases at V and 1 base at J, with 9 bases between.